This TCR beta chain came from a study of shared clonotypes between healthy human individuals. Turning to the study itself: Per donor, CD8 memory used one plate, CD8 naive used two, CD4 memory used three and CD4 naive used three. General study results and limits: Non-shared clonotypes had lower generation probabilities than those shared by all four donors.

As concerns this clone: Its antigen is still unknown.

V shed 3 bases and J 3 bases; nucleotides not matched to a gene: 7. This CDR3 has 16 residues. Germline CDR1 SGDLS, CDR2 YYNGEE. Naive CD8 isolation took CD45RO-negative cells positively selected for CCR7 and excluded terminally differentiated effector memory CD45RA+ cells. Each subset's genomic DNA was split evenly across several immunoSEQ plates. Profiling relied on immunoSEQ multiplex PCR, and the TCRdb table lists in-frame clones only, not all of them. This table has millions of clones, 90% to 95% appearing once. Specimen: naive CD8+ T cells from PBMCs. This TCR came from a man younger than 35 in good health. Some clones in this sample may be carry-over from other donors' samples. This chain joins TRBV9 and TRBJ1-3; 9 bases align to TRBD1. CDR3 in DNA: TGTGCCAGCAGCGAAAGGGACAGGGTGGATGGAAACACCATATATTTT. Translated: CASSERDRVDGNTIYF.